The next 31 T cell receptor beta chains were all read from a single sample in a study of early T cells in non-severe SARS-CoV-2 infection. TCRdb passed the 5' RACE reads through MiXCR, listing each CDR3 protein once. In the table there are approximately 110,000 distinct CDR3 sequences, about 15% of which are singletons. Sequenced: whole blood. The receptor set was obtained from an adult who was a healthcare worker with PCR-confirmed SARS-CoV-2 infection or an uninfected control (not recorded which).

This clonotype was counted at least ten times. V is TRBV27 and J is TRBJ1-4; D might be TRBD1 (5 bases). Germline-derived CDR1 and CDR2 are MNHEY and SMNVEV (reference sequence). This CDR3 is built from 9 residues. V was cut by 6 bases and J by 13 bases, with 6 bases left in between. CDR3 protein: CASRGRLFF. CDR3 nucleotides: TGTGCCAGCAGGGGACGACTGTTTTTT.

CDR3: CASSAGQADTQYF. As DNA, the CDR3 is TGTGCCAGCAGCGCGGGACAGGCAGATACGCAGTATTTT. The V call is TRBV9, the J call TRBJ2-3; 8 bases map to TRBD1. This CDR3 contains 13 residues. The junction had 1 base not matched to a gene; V was cut back by 3 bases and J by 4 bases. In germline, CDR1 is SGDLS, CDR2 YYNGEE.

This clonotype has a handful of counts. This chain uses TRBV4-1 with TRBJ2-7; D gene uncertain. Trimming removed 4 bases from V and 3 bases from J, with 16 bases in between. The CDR3 totals 15 residues. Germline CDR1 and CDR2: MGHRA and YSYEKL. The CDR3: CASSLGKTPGYEQYF. The CDR3 DNA reads as TGCGCCAGCAGCCTGGGTAAGACACCAGGCTACGAGCAGTACTTC.

Only a few counts were recorded for this clonotype. The V call is TRBV12-3 or TRBV12-4, the J call TRBJ2-1, with a tentative D call TRBD2 (6 bases). The germline V and J ends were trimmed by 6 bases and 2 bases, with 17 bases remaining between them. The CDR3 is 16 amino acids. The CDR3: CASSSSGTLTYNEQFF. The CDR3 DNA reads TGTGCCAGCAGCAGTTCCGGGACTCTGACCTACAATGAGCAGTTCTTC.

The chain employs TRBV30 and TRBJ2-5, with a possible D match to TRBD2 (6 bases). The CDR3 extends over 13 amino acids. Trimming removed 0 bases from V and 4 bases from J, with 9 bases in between. Germline assignment: CDR1 GTSNPN and CDR2 SVGIG (reference sequence). This CDR3 reads CAWSVLGGETQYF. The CDR3 nucleotides read TGTGCCTGGAGTGTGTTGGGGGGAGAGACCCAGTACTTC.

This chain links TRBV29-1 with TRBJ2-1; D not certain. Germline V gives CDR1 SQVTM, CDR2 ANQGSEA. The CDR3 has 16 residues. Trimming took 3 bases from V and 6 from J, leaving 21 bases between them. CDR3 protein: CSVDSGGLLRSNEQFF. CDR3 nucleotide sequence: TGCAGCGTTGACTCCGGCGGTCTTTTAAGGAGCAATGAGCAGTTCTTC.

This clonotype was seen more than once but under ten times. The CDR3 region is CSVVGRSYEQYF. The DNA for the CDR3 is TGCAGCGTTGTCGGACGCTCCTACGAGCAGTACTTC. The chain employs TRBV29-1 and TRBJ2-7, with D unclear. V was shortened by 4 bases and J by 0 bases, with 7 bases between the two germline ends. This CDR3 is 12 amino acids long. Germline CDR1 and CDR2: SQVTM and ANQGSEA.

The chain is built from TRBV6-1 and TRBJ2-7, with 7 positions matching TRBD1. CDR1 MNHNS and CDR2 SASEGT come from the germline V gene. The CDR3 is made up of 13 amino acids. Germline trimming cut 7 bases from V and 3 bases from J; bases unmatched to any gene: 6. The CDR3 sequence is CASTRTGLYEQYF. CDR3 nucleotide sequence: TGTGCCAGCACCAGGACAGGACTCTACGAGCAGTACTTC.

CDR3 in amino acids: CASSLAPNREAEQFF. CDR3 sequence (DNA): TGCGCCAGCAGCTTGGCCCCGAACAGGGAGGCTGAGCAGTTCTTC. The chain couples TRBV5-1 to TRBJ2-1, with D perhaps assigned TRBD1 or TRBD2 (6 bases each). The CDR3 runs 15 residues. V shed 0 bases and J shed 9 bases, with 16 bases lying between them. Germline CDR1 is SGHRS and CDR2 is YFSETQ.

J is TRBJ1-3 and V is TRBV7-9; the D gene is possibly TRBD1 (6 bases). Germline CDR1 and CDR2: SEHNR and FQNEAQ (reference sequence). This CDR3 has 15 amino acids. Deletions cut 0 bases from V and 2 bases from J, with 8 bases between. CDR3 nucleotides: TGTGCCAGCAGCTTAGCGGGACAAGCTGGAAACACCATATATTTT. It codes for CASSLAGQAGNTIYF.

Many counts were recorded for this clonotype. The V call is TRBV18, the J call TRBJ2-5; TRBD1 aligns across 9 bases. This CDR3 has 15 residues. The V segment lost 6 bases and the J segment 2 bases; nucleotides outside the gene matches: 7. CDR1 is KGHSH, CDR2 LQKENI, per germline. CDR3 residues: CASSSQGAGQETQYF. The CDR3 nucleotides are TGTGCCAGCTCTTCACAGGGGGCTGGTCAAGAGACCCAGTACTTC.

This clonotype came up many times. The gene calls are TRBV25-1 and TRBJ2-7; D remains ambiguous. Trimming removed 4 bases from V and 2 bases from J, with 12 bases in between. The CDR3 is made up of 14 amino acids. Germline assignment: CDR1 MGHDK and CDR2 SYGVNS. CDR3 in DNA: TGTGCCAGCAGTGTGGGTTTTGAGGCCTACGAGCAGTACTTC. This gives the protein CASSVGFEAYEQYF.

This clonotype was seen more than once but under ten times. The rearrangement links TRBV20-1 to TRBJ2-3; D is perhaps TRBD1 or TRBD2 (5 bases each). V dropped 4 bases and J dropped 4 bases, with 27 bases sitting between them. The CDR3 has 18 residues. Germline V gives CDR1 DFQATT, CDR2 SNEGSKA (reference sequence). The CDR3 bases are TGCAGTGCTATCGGGGCCCCCGGCCCAGTTGAGGCCCCAGATACGCAGTATTTT. Its protein is CSAIGAPGPVEAPDTQYF.

This chain links TRBV2 with TRBJ1-1; D call uncertain. Germline values: CDR1 SNHLY, CDR2 FYNNEI. The V and J ends lost 8 bases and 4 bases respectively, with 14 bases between them. The length of the CDR3 is 13 residues. The CDR3 DNA follows: TGTGCCAGCCAAGGACCGGTGTTCACTGAAGCTTTCTTT. Its translation: CASQGPVFTEAFF.

The sample holds a few counts of this clonotype. The chain carries TRBV12-5 and TRBJ2-1; 15 nucleotides line up with TRBD2. The ends lost 0 bases at V and 0 bases at J; junction bases unmatched: 9. Germline loops: CDR1 LGHNT, CDR2 FRNRAP. CDR3 length: 21 amino acids. CDR3 residues: CASGLVQGLAGGPFSYNEQFF. The CDR3, as DNA: TGTGCTAGTGGTTTGGTTCAAGGACTAGCGGGGGGGCCTTTCTCCTACAATGAGCAGTTCTTC.

This clonotype was counted at least ten times. The genes are TRBV3-1 and TRBJ2-3; the match to TRBD2 covers 14 bases. CDR1 LGHDT and CDR2 YNNKEL come from the germline V gene (reference sequence). Trimming cost V 0 bases and J 8 bases; bases outside gene matches: 4. The CDR3 loop spans 16 amino acids. The CDR3 DNA follows: TGTGCCAGCAGCCAAGATGCAGGACTAGCGGGGGGTACGCAGTATTTT. Translated: CASSQDAGLAGGTQYF.

This clonotype was recorded many times. The chain has TRBV9 and TRBJ1-1, with D possibly TRBD1 on 5 matching bases. Germline values: CDR1 SGDLS, CDR2 YYNGEE. The CDR3 consists of 18 residues. The ends were cut back, 6 bases at V and 6 bases at J, with 30 bases in the middle. CDR3 nucleotide sequence: TGTGCCAGCATCGGGACTGCCAGACGTCTCGTCGGGTGGGCTGAAGCTTTCTTT. Translating it yields CASIGTARRLVGWAEAFF. The variable domain in full, completed from reference TRBV9 and TRBJ1-1, reads DSGVTQTPKHLITATGQRVTLRCSPRSGDLSVYWYQQSLDQGLQFLIQYYNGEERAKGNILERFSAQQFPDLHSELNLSSLELGDSALYFCASIGTARRLVGWAEAFFGQGTRLTVV.

This clonotype was counted ten times or more. The chain employs TRBV6-1 and TRBJ1-6; TRBD1 aligns across 8 bases. The trim removed 2 bases at V and 9 bases at J, leaving 3 bases unmatched. Germline-derived CDR1 and CDR2 are MNHNS and SASEGT. This CDR3 has 14 amino acids. The chain's CDR3 is CASSEYDRGSPLHF. The CDR3 region has the DNA TGTGCCAGCAGTGAATACGACAGGGGTTCACCCCTCCACTTT.

This clonotype was picked up a small number of times. V is TRBV9 and J is TRBJ2-1; D unclear. This CDR3 contains 15 residues. Between the trimmed V and J ends, which lost 0 bases and 0 bases, there was a span of 7 bases. Germline V gene sequence: CDR1 SGDLS, CDR2 YYNGEE. The CDR3 nucleotides are TGTGCCAGCAGCGTAGGTCGCATCTCCTACAATGAGCAGTTCTTC. Translation gives CASSVGRISYNEQFF.

This clonotype occurred a few times. The chain couples TRBV7-2 to TRBJ1-5, with D maybe TRBD1 (6 bases). Germline CDR1 SGHTA, CDR2 FQGNSA. V was trimmed by 5 bases and J by 5 bases, leaving 13 bases between them. The CDR3 spans 14 residues. This CDR3 reads CASSPVQGDQPQHF. The CDR3 DNA is TGTGCCAGCAGCCCGGTACAGGGTGATCAGCCCCAGCATTTT.

The chain links TRBV5-1 to TRBJ1-4, with D possibly matching TRBD1 (6 bases). The ends were cut back, 7 bases at V and 0 bases at J, with 13 bases in the middle. This CDR3 comprises 15 residues. Germline assignment: CDR1 SGHRS and CDR2 YFSETQ. This CDR3 reads CASAPGASTNEKLFF. The CDR3 bases are TGCGCCAGCGCTCCAGGGGCTTCAACTAATGAAAAACTGTTTTTT.

This clonotype was counted only a few times. This chain uses TRBV20-1 with TRBJ2-5; D unresolved. With 6 bases removed from V and 0 bases from J, the gap between germline ends came to 11 bases. The CDR3 is made up of 13 amino acids. Germline values: CDR1 DFQATT, CDR2 SNEGSKA (reference sequence). The CDR3 loop is CSAPWVYQETQYF. The CDR3, as DNA: TGCAGTGCGCCGTGGGTCTACCAAGAGACCCAGTACTTC.

The gene calls are TRBV6-4 and TRBJ1-1; D might be TRBD1 (5 bases). Deletions cut 9 bases from V and 0 bases from J, with 23 bases between. The CDR3 totals 17 residues. The V gene's germline CDR1 is MRHNA and CDR2 SNTAGT. CDR3 nucleotide sequence: TGTGCCAGAATACACCCGCGGCGGACACCTTTGAACACTGAAGCTTTCTTT. This translates into CARIHPRRTPLNTEAFF.

This clonotype was counted only a few times. This chain uses TRBV5-4 with TRBJ2-4; D ambiguous. The V gene lost 4 bases and the J gene lost 0 bases, with 14 bases spanning the gap. Germline V CDR1 and CDR2: SGHNT, YYREEE (reference sequence). CDR3 length: 16 amino acids. CDR3 amino acids: CASSTRLDGAKNIQYF. CDR3 sequence (DNA): TGTGCCAGCAGCACCCGATTGGACGGAGCCAAAAACATTCAGTACTTC. The full variable domain, with the rest looked up from reference TRBV5-4 and TRBJ2-4, is ETGVTQSPTHLIKTRGQQVTLRCSSQSGHNTVSWYQQALGQGPQFIFQYYREEENGRGNFPPRFSGLQFPNYSSELNVNALELDDSALYLCASSTRLDGAKNIQYFGAGTRLSVL.

This clonotype occurred a few times. The rearrangement joins TRBV6-2 or TRBV6-3 to TRBJ2-1; no clear D gene. The CDR3 loop spans 13 amino acids. CDR1 is MNHEY, CDR2 SVGEGT, per germline. The germline V and J ends were trimmed by 8 bases and 4 bases, with 12 bases remaining between them. The CDR3 sequence is CASQYLSYNEQFF. The CDR3 coding sequence is TGTGCCAGCCAATATCTATCATACAATGAGCAGTTCTTC.

The gene calls are TRBV12-3 or TRBV12-4 and TRBJ1-2; D unresolved. The CDR3 is 15 residues long. Trimming removed 2 bases from V and 6 bases from J, with 16 bases in between. The DNA for the CDR3 is TGTGCCAGCAGTTTAAGCAGTCAACGTGGAAATGGCTACACCTTC. It specifies CASSLSSQRGNGYTF.

The chain recombines TRBV5-4 with TRBJ2-1, with D unclear. Deletions cut 0 bases from V and 7 bases from J, with 8 bases between. The CDR3 consists of 13 residues. Looked up from germline, CDR1 is SGHNT and CDR2 is YYREEE (reference sequence). CDR3 DNA sequence: TGTGCCAGCAGCTTGGATAGACTGAATGAGCAGTTCTTC. Its protein product is CASSLDRLNEQFF.

This clonotype has only a few counts. This chain uses TRBV27 with TRBJ2-7, with TRBD2 identical over 13 bases. Germline CDR1 is MNHEY and CDR2 is SMNVEV (reference sequence). The CDR3 totals 15 residues. V shed 6 bases, J shed 2 bases, and the junction held 4 bases outside the gene matches. The CDR3: CASSPGTSGTYEQYF. The CDR3 DNA reads TGTGCCAGCAGCCCAGGGACTAGCGGGACCTACGAGCAGTACTTC.

The table lists this clonotype with many counts. The rearrangement links TRBV27 to TRBJ2-2; the D is unclear. In germline, CDR1 is MNHEY, CDR2 SMNVEV (reference sequence). CDR3 length equals 14 residues. V was trimmed by 3 bases and J by 1 base, leaving 6 bases between them. The CDR3 DNA follows: TGTGCCAGCAGTTTCGAGGTGAACACCGGGGAGCTGTTTTTT. Protein sequence: CASSFEVNTGELFF.

The rearrangement links TRBV6-5 to TRBJ1-1; 7 nucleotides agree with TRBD1. CDR1 MNHEY and CDR2 SVGAGI come from the germline V gene. With V trimmed by 6 bases and J by 2 bases, 9 bases remained unmatched. The CDR3 sequence is 15 residues long. In DNA form, the CDR3 reads TGTGCCAGCAGACCCACTCGACAGGGAAACACTGAAGCTTTCTTT. Translated, it gives CASRPTRQGNTEAFF.

This clonotype was seen a few times. The V and J genes are TRBV18 and TRBJ2-3, with 8 bases that match TRBD2. J lost 6 bases, V lost 1 base, and 9 bases had no gene match. The CDR3 is 16 residues long. Germline CDR1 is KGHSH and CDR2 is LQKENI. CDR3 nucleotides: TGTGCCAGCTCACCACAGGCGGGGGGCCCTGGCGATACGCAGTATTTT. Its protein product is CASSPQAGGPGDTQYF.